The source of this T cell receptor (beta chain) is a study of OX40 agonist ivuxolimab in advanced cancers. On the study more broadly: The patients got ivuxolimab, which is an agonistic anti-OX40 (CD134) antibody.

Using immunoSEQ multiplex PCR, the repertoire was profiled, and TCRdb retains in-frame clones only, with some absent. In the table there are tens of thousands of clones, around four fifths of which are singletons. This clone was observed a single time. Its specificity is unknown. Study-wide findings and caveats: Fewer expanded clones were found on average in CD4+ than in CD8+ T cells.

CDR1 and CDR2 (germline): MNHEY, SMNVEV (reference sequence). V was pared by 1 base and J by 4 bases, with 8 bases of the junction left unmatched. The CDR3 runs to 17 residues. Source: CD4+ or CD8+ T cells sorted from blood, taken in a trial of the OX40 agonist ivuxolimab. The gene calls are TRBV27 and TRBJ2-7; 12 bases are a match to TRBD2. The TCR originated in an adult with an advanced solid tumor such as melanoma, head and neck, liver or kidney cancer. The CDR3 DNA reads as TGTGCCAGCAGTTTATTCGTGACTAGCGGGGGAGTTTACGAGCAGTACTTC. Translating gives CASSLFVTSGGVYEQYF.